One sample yielded the 4 T cell receptor beta chains listed below, sequenced in a study of T cell responses to AZD1222 COVID-19 vaccine. Sequencing used immunoSEQ multiplex PCR; TCRdb keeps in-frame clones, though not all of them. This table has more than 95,000 clones, about 87% appearing once. Specimen: peripheral blood, collected on day 0 of AZD1222 vaccination. Receptors originate from an adult in good health.

The rearrangement joins TRBV2 to TRBJ2-2; D uncertain. The CDR3 consists of 15 residues. Trimming shortened V by 3 bases and J by 1 base, and 9 bases separated the two germline ends. Germline CDR1 reads SNHLY; CDR2 reads FYNNEI. The CDR3 region is CASSDVPGNTGELFF. In DNA, the CDR3 is TGTGCCAGCAGTGATGTTCCGGGGAACACCGGGGAGCTGTTTTTT. The full variable domain, rest sourced from reference TRBV2 and TRBJ2-2, is EPEVTQTPSHQVTQMGQEVILRCVPISNHLYFYWYRQILGQKVEFLVSFYNNEISEKSEIFDDQFSVERPDGSNFTLKIRSTKLEDSAMYFCASSDVPGNTGELFFGEGSRLTVL.

J is TRBJ2-1 and V is TRBV9; D not certain. Germline lookup yields CDR1 SGDLS and CDR2 YYNGEE. Trimming cost V 6 bases and J 4 bases, with 11 bases left between them. The CDR3 runs to 13 residues. The CDR3 nucleotides read TGTGCCAGCATACGTAGGGTTTACAATGAGCAGTTCTTC. Translating gives CASIRRVYNEQFF.

V usage is TRBV15 and J usage is TRBJ2-1; possible D gene TRBD1, 6 bases. CDR1 is LNHNV and CDR2 is YYDKDF in the germline V gene (reference sequence). V was clipped by 1 base and J by 15 bases, with 13 bases between them. The CDR3 contains 12 residues. This CDR3 is CATSRVGQYRFF. The CDR3 DNA sequence: TGTGCCACCAGCAGAGTGGGACAATATCGGTTCTTC.

J is TRBJ1-6 and V is TRBV28, with a weak D call TRBD1 (5 bases). CDR3 length: 12 residues. V was clipped by 8 bases and J by 9 bases, with 11 bases between them. Germline lookup yields CDR1 MDHEN and CDR2 SYDVKM. The CDR3 DNA is TGTGCCAGCCAGGGCTCCGGTTCACCCCTCCACTTT. Translating it yields CASQGSGSPLHF.